The 14 T cell receptor beta chains below all came from one sample that was sequenced in a study of identical twins. Using its own MiXCR run on the 5' RACE reads, TCRdb lists one record per CDR3 protein. The sample shows approximately 210,000 distinct CDR3 sequences, about a sixth of them seen only once. This same sample was also part of a study on T cells expressing NK-cell markers.

The material sequenced was CD8+ T cells sorted from blood. The receptors stem from a woman between 18 and 29 years old in good health.

In its sample, this clonotype was seen a few times. A read error may produce the germline difference seen at one junction end. CDR3 sequence: CASSRGTGGTSETQYF. The CDR3 DNA reads as TGTGCTAGCAGCCGTGGGACAGGGGGTACTTCGGAGACCCAGTACTTC. The rearrangement links TRBV7-7 to TRBJ2-5, with 11 bases that match TRBD1. The CDR3 is 16 residues long. Germline V CDR1 and CDR2: SSHAT, FNYEAQ (reference sequence). The whole variable domain, remainder taken from reference TRBV7-7 and TRBJ2-5, is GAGVSQSPRYKVTKRGQDVTLRCDPISSHATLYWYQQALGQGPEFLTYFNYEAQPDKSGLPSDRFSAERPEGSISTLTIQRTEQRDSAMYRCASSRGTGGTSETQYFGPGTRLLVL.

This clonotype was observed a few times. The chain recombines TRBV29-1 with TRBJ2-1; 13 positions match TRBD2. V lost 4 bases and J lost 10; bases outside the gene matches: 1. The CDR3 has 12 amino acids. Germline-derived CDR1 and CDR2 are SQVTM and ANQGSEA. CDR3 DNA sequence: TGCAGCGTTGGGGGACTAGCGGGAGAGCAGTTCTTC. Residues: CSVGGLAGEQFF.

The chain has TRBV6-2 or TRBV6-3 and TRBJ2-5, with 8 bases aligning to TRBD2. Germline-derived CDR1 and CDR2 are MNHEY and SVGEGT. CDR3 size: 18 residues. J gave up 5 bases and V 0 bases, and 14 bases lay outside the gene matches. CDR3 protein: CASSYSTGAGVSSETQYF. The CDR3 DNA reads as TGTGCCAGCAGTTACTCGACAGGAGCGGGAGTGAGTTCTGAGACCCAGTACTTC.

This clonotype has at least ten counts. One junction end disagrees with the germline gene, perhaps due to a read error. This sequence joins TRBV4-3 and TRBJ2-7, with D unclear. In germline, CDR1 is LGHNA, CDR2 YSLEER. The CDR3 length is 13 residues. CDR3: CASSQDRSYEQYF. The CDR3 DNA sequence: TGTGCCAGCAGCCAAGATAGGAGCTACGAGCAGTACTTC.

This clonotype was counted only a few times. The rearrangement joins TRBV7-9 to TRBJ2-7; D might be TRBD2 (6 bases). The V end was cut by 7 bases, the J end by 3 bases, with 13 bases between. The CDR3 runs 13 residues. From germline, CDR1 is SEHNR and CDR2 FQNEAQ (reference sequence). The CDR3, as DNA: TGTGCCAGCAAGGCGGGGAGTCGCTACGAGCAGTACTTC. Translation: CASKAGSRYEQYF.

This clonotype has only a few counts. The chain links TRBV9 to TRBJ2-1, with D tentatively TRBD1 (5 bases). Germline V gene data show CDR1 as SGDLS and CDR2 as YYNGEE. V was trimmed by 4 bases and J by 14 bases, leaving 16 bases between them. The CDR3 length is 12 residues. In nucleotides, the CDR3 is TGTGCCAGCAGCTCCCGGGCAAGGGGAAAGTTCTTC. As protein: CASSSRARGKFF.

CDR3 residues: CSARSIGGREQYF. For the CDR3, the DNA is TGCAGCGCCCGATCCATTGGGGGTAGAGAGCAGTACTTC. The chain joins TRBV29-1 to TRBJ2-7; D is possibly TRBD1 or TRBD2 (5 bases each). The CDR3 extends over 13 amino acids. In germline, CDR1 is SQVTM, CDR2 ANQGSEA. V shed 7 bases and J shed 7 bases, with 20 bases lying between them.

A few counts support this clonotype. This chain connects TRBV20-1 to TRBJ1-1; tentative D call: TRBD1 (5 bases). Germline V gene sequence: CDR1 DFQATT, CDR2 SNEGSKA (reference sequence). Trimming took 1 base from V and 3 from J, leaving 15 bases between them. This CDR3 region has 15 residues. CDR3 DNA sequence: TGCAGTGCTAGAGGCAGGGAAAGCGAAGACACTGAAGCTTTCTTT. Amino acids: CSARGRESEDTEAFF.

This clonotype was counted a few times. V is TRBV5-6 and J is TRBJ2-2; D not resolved. The CDR3 runs to 12 residues. Germline V gene data show CDR1 as SGHDT and CDR2 as YYEEEE. Trimming cost V 2 bases and J 6 bases, with 5 bases left between them. The DNA for the CDR3 is TGTGCCAGCAGCTTTCTCCCCGGGGAGCTGTTTTTT. Translated, it gives CASSFLPGELFF.

The sample holds a few counts of this clonotype. This chain uses TRBV20-1 with TRBJ1-1, with D possibly TRBD1 on 5 matching bases. V was cut by 6 bases and J by 4 bases, with 21 bases left in between. CDR3 size: 15 residues. Germline-derived CDR1 and CDR2 are DFQATT and SNEGSKA (reference sequence). The CDR3 region is CSAGILATGGTEAFF. The CDR3 DNA follows: TGCAGTGCGGGGATCCTCGCCACCGGGGGCACTGAAGCTTTCTTT.

V gene TRBV10-2 combines with J gene TRBJ2-7; TRBD1 matches 7 bases. The CDR3 extends over 14 amino acids. Trimming took 3 bases from V and 2 from J; bases not matched to a gene: 4. Germline values: CDR1 WSHSY, CDR2 SAAADI. The CDR3 is CASSEWQGAYEQYF. CDR3 coding DNA: TGCGCCAGCAGTGAATGGCAGGGGGCCTACGAGCAGTACTTC.

The rearrangement uses TRBV20-1 and TRBJ2-3; D perhaps matches TRBD2 (6 bases). Germline-derived CDR1 and CDR2 are DFQATT and SNEGSKA (reference sequence). The CDR3 consists of 13 residues. V shed 6 bases and J shed 5 bases, with 15 bases lying between them. The CDR3 sequence is CSAVTLAKDTQYF. In nucleotides, the CDR3 is TGCAGTGCCGTGACACTAGCCAAAGATACGCAGTATTTT.

This clonotype has more than one count but fewer than ten. The CDR3 protein is CASSLEGRRALNEQFF. The CDR3 DNA is TGTGCCAGCAGCTTAGAGGGAAGGAGGGCCCTCAATGAGCAGTTCTTC. The chain uses TRBV7-9 and TRBJ2-1, with a tentative D call TRBD2 (6 bases). Germline CDR1 and CDR2: SEHNR and FQNEAQ (reference sequence). Trimming removed 1 base at V and 6 bases at J, with 16 bases between. This CDR3 contains 16 residues.

This clonotype was counted between two and nine times. The genes are TRBV9 and TRBJ1-1; a weak D match, TRBD1 (5 bases). The length of the CDR3 is 15 residues. The germline V and J ends were trimmed by 4 bases and 0 bases, with 13 bases remaining between them. Germline CDR1 and CDR2: SGDLS and YYNGEE. The CDR3 DNA follows: TGTGCCAGCAGCCTTACCGGGACGGTGAACACTGAAGCTTTCTTT. Translating it yields CASSLTGTVNTEAFF.